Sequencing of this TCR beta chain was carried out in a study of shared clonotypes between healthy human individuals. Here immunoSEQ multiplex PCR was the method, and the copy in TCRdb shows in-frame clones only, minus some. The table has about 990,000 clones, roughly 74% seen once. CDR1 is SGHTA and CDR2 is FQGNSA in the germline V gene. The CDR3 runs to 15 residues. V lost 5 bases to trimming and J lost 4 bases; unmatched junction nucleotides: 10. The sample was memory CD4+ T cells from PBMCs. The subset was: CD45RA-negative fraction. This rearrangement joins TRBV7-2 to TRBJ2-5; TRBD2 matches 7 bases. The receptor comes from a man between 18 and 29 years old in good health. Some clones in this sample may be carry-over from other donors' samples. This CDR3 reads CASSGTWTSRETQYF. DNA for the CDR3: TGTGCCAGCAGCGGGACCTGGACTAGTCGAGAGACCCAGTACTTC.